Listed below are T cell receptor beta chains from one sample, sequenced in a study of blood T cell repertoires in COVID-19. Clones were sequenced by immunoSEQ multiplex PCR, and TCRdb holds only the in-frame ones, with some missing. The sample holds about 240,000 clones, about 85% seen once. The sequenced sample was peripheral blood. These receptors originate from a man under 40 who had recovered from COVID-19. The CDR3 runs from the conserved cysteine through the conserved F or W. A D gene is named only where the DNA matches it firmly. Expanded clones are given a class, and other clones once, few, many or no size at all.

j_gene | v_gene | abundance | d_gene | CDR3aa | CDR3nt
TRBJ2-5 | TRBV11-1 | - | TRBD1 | CASSRDRGETQYF | TGTGCCAGCAGCCGGGACAGGGGGGAGACCCAGTACTTC
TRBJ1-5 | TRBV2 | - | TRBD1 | CASSEAPDRSQPQHF | TGTGCCAGCAGTGAAGCTCCGGACAGGTCTCAGCCCCAGCATTTT
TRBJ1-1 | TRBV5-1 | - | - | CASSLGQVGTEAFF | TGCGCCAGCAGCTTGGGACAGGTTGGGACTGAAGCTTTCTTT
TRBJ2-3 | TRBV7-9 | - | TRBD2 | CASSLIAGATDTQYF | TGTGCCAGCAGCTTAATAGCGGGGGCCACAGATACGCAGTATTTT
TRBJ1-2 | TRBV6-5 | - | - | CASRGAVDGYTF | TGTGCCAGCAGGGGGGCTGTTGATGGCTACACCTTC
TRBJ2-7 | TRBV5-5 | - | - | CASSPDPGGYEQYF | TGTGCCAGCAGCCCGGACCCCGGAGGGTACGAGCAGTACTTC
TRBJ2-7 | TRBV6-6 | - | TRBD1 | CASSDPGTGEDEQYF | TGTGCCAGCAGTGACCCTGGGACAGGGGAAGACGAGCAGTACTTC
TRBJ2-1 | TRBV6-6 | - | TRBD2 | CASSYPWTSGAPEQFF | TGTGCCAGCAGTTACCCCTGGACTAGCGGGGCCCCTGAGCAGTTCTTC
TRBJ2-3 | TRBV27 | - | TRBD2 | CASSSSGGAGTDTQYF | TGTGCCAGCAGTTCCTCCGGGGGGGCAGGGACAGATACGCAGTATTTT
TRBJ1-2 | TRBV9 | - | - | CASSVTGNWGYTF | TGTGCCAGCAGCGTTACAGGGAATTGGGGCTACACCTTC
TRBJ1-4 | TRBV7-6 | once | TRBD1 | CASSLGTGVGEKLFF | TGTGCCAGCAGCTTAGGGACAGGGGTTGGGGAAAAACTGTTTTTT
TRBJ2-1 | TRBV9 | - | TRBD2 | CASSTSGGSYNEQFF | TGTGCCAGCAGCACTAGCGGGGGTTCCTACAATGAGCAGTTCTTC
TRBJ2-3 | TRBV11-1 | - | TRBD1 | CASSGTGYRTDTQYF | TGTGCCTCCTCCGGGACAGGGTACCGCACAGATACGCAGTATTTT
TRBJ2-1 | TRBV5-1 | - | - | CASSRGADEQFF | TGCGCCAGCAGCCGGGGGGCCGATGAGCAGTTCTTC
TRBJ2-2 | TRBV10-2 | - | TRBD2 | CASMLAGATGELFF | TGCGCCAGCATGCTAGCGGGGGCTACCGGGGAGCTGTTTTTT
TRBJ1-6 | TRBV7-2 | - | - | CASSPLGASPLHF | TGTGCCAGCAGCCCCCTTGGGGCTTCACCCCTCCACTTT
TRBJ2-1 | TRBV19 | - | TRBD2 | CASSHTGLVSYNEQFF | TGTGCCAGTAGCCATACCGGACTAGTTTCCTACAATGAGCAGTTCTTC
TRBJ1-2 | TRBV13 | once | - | CASSAQNYGYTF | TGTGCCAGCAGTGCCCAGAACTATGGCTACACCTTC
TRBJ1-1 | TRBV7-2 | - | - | CASSESRGRSFF | TGTGCCAGCAGCGAAAGCAGGGGACGGTCTTTCTTT
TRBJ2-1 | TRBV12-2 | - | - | CASRLGLAGGPEQFF | TGTGCAAGTCGCTTAGGACTAGCGGGGGGGCCCGAGCAGTTCTTC
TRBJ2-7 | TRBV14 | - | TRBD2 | CASSQASGGYEQYF | TGTGCCAGCAGCCAGGCTAGCGGGGGCTACGAGCAGTACTTC
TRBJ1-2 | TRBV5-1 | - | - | CASSLDGGHSYGYTF | TGCGCCAGCAGCTTGGACGGCGGGCACAGCTATGGCTACACCTTC
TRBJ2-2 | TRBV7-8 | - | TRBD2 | CASSLPPGLAGGELFF | TGTGCCAGCAGCTTACCACCGGGACTAGCTGGCGGGGAGCTGTTTTTT
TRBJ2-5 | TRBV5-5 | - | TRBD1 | CASIRDRGQETQYF | TGTGCCAGCATCCGGGACAGGGGCCAAGAGACCCAGTACTTC
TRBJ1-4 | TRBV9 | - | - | CASSPRTGEKLFF | TGTGCCAGCAGCCCCCGGACTGGAGAAAAACTGTTTTTT
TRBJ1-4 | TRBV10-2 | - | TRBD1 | CASSEPGQGVSSREKLFF | TGCGCCAGCTCAGAACCGGGACAGGGAGTGTCCAGCCGGGAAAAACTGTTTTTT